This T cell receptor beta chain was sequenced during a study of control samples from healthy donors and cancer patients. The CDR3 is made up of 15 amino acids. The germline V and J ends were trimmed by 5 bases and 6 bases, with 17 bases remaining between them. Germline V lookup: CDR1 SNHLY, CDR2 FYNNEI. Clones were sequenced by immunoSEQ multiplex PCR, and TCRdb holds only the in-frame ones, with some missing. The sample records roughly 59,000 clones, about 92% being singletons. The J gene is TRBJ1-5, the V gene TRBV2; a possible D gene is TRBD1 (6 bases). The sequence derives from a man aged 40-55 years with colorectal cancer. Source material: PBMCs. This CDR3 reads CASSSGQTPSQPQHF. The DNA for the CDR3 is TGTGCCAGCAGTTCGGGACAAACGCCCAGTCAGCCCCAGCATTTT.